These 12 T cell receptor beta chains share one sample of origin, sequenced in a study of blood T cell repertoires in COVID-19. The repertoire was sequenced with immunoSEQ multiplex PCR; TCRdb's copy has only in-frame clones and lacks some. The repertoire includes 220,000 or so clones, approximately 83% of them detected once, and more than 3% sits in the top ten. Specimen: PBMCs or T cells enriched from blood (not recorded which). These receptors were obtained from a woman aged 60-75 years who had recovered from COVID-19.

V gene TRBV7-9 combines with J gene TRBJ1-2; 10 bases line up with TRBD1. V was clipped by 4 bases and J by 7 bases; unmatched bases: 9. There are 15 residues in the CDR3. Per the germline V gene, CDR1 is SEHNR and CDR2 is FQNEAQ (reference sequence). CDR3 coding DNA: TGTGCCAGCAGCTCGGGACAGGGGATTTTAGCTGGCTACACCTTC. Translated: CASSSGQGILAGYTF.

J is TRBJ2-7 and V is TRBV7-9; 13 bases map to TRBD2. The CDR3 is 16 residues long. Germline V CDR1 and CDR2: SEHNR, FQNEAQ (reference sequence). The trim removed 4 bases at V and 2 bases at J, leaving 5 bases unmatched. The CDR3, as DNA: TGTGCCAGCAGCTCCGGACTAGCGGGGGCAACCTACGAGCAGTACTTC. This encodes CASSSGLAGATYEQYF.

V usage is TRBV6-1 and J usage is TRBJ2-3, with D perhaps TRBD1 (6 bases). Deletions cut 2 bases from V and 1 base from J, with 16 bases between. The CDR3 covers 17 residues. Germline CDR1 MNHNS, CDR2 SASEGT. CDR3 in amino acids: CASSEWATGYGTDTQYF. The CDR3, as DNA: TGTGCCAGCAGTGAATGGGCCACAGGGTATGGCACAGATACGCAGTATTTT.

This rearrangement joins TRBV6-6 to TRBJ2-7; D call uncertain. The CDR3 is 15 residues long. Trimming removed 0 bases at V and 2 bases at J, with 11 bases between. CDR1 is MNHNY, CDR2 SVGAGI, per germline (reference sequence). The CDR3 bases are TGTGCCAGCAGTTACTCTGGCCAAGTGACCTACGAGCAGTACTTC. Protein product: CASSYSGQVTYEQYF.

The chain uses TRBV6-2 or TRBV6-3 and TRBJ2-7, with D tentatively TRBD1 (6 bases). The CDR3 consists of 14 residues. Germline V gene lookup returns CDR1 MNHEY and CDR2 SVGEGT. Trimming left V 4 bases short and J 5 bases short, with 15 bases between. DNA for the CDR3: TGTGCCAGCAGTTTCTCCGGGACAACGAACGAGCAGTACTTC. Residues: CASSFSGTTNEQYF.

The V gene is TRBV3-1 (or the pseudogene TRBV3-2), the J gene TRBJ1-1; D gene unclear. The CDR3 totals 13 residues. The V end was cut by 6 bases, the J end by 3 bases, with 11 bases between. CDR1 LGHDT and CDR2 YNNKEL come from the germline V gene (reference sequence). In DNA, the CDR3 is TGTGCCAGCAGACTTCAGCAGGACACTGAAGCTTTCTTT. It codes for CASRLQQDTEAFF.

This rearrangement joins TRBV9 to TRBJ2-5; tentative D call: TRBD2 (5 bases). Trimming cost V 3 bases and J 5 bases, with 14 bases left between them. This CDR3 spans 14 amino acids. CDR1 is SGDLS and CDR2 is YYNGEE in the germline V gene. The CDR3 DNA reads TGTGCCAGCAGCGCACTAAATACGGGGGAGACCCAGTACTTC. Amino acid sequence: CASSALNTGETQYF.

The chain uses TRBV4-2 and TRBJ1-6; perhaps TRBD1 as D (5 bases). Germline loops: CDR1 LGHNA, CDR2 YNFKEQ. The V end was cut by 0 bases, the J end by 5 bases, with 11 bases between. This CDR3 region has 16 residues. The CDR3 here is CASSQDAYRHNSPLHF. The CDR3 DNA follows: TGTGCCAGCAGCCAAGATGCCTACAGGCATAATTCACCCCTCCACTTT.

The rearrangement uses TRBV15 and TRBJ1-5, with D unclear. Trimming removed 0 bases from V and 5 bases from J, with 11 bases in between. Germline CDR1 and CDR2: LNHNV and YYDKDF (reference sequence). This CDR3 has 15 amino acids. The CDR3 sequence: CATSRDVVSDQPQHF. The DNA of the CDR3 is TGTGCCACCAGCAGAGATGTAGTTTCGGATCAGCCCCAGCATTTT.

This chain joins TRBV10-1 and TRBJ2-3; tentatively, D is TRBD2 (5 bases). Germline V CDR1 and CDR2: WNHNN, SYGVQD (reference sequence). V lost 3 bases and J 1 base, leaving 11 bases between the germline ends. The CDR3 consists of 15 residues. CDR3 sequence reads: CASSDYGSGTDTQYF. The CDR3 DNA is TGCGCCAGCAGTGATTATGGTAGCGGCACAGATACGCAGTATTTT.

CDR3: CASSTGGNTEAFF. CDR3 coding DNA: TGTGCCAGCAGCACAGGGGGGAACACTGAAGCTTTCTTT. V is TRBV11-3 and J is TRBJ1-1; 8 bases match TRBD1. V was clipped by 5 bases and J by 1 base; unmatched bases: 0. Germline CDR1 and CDR2: SGHNT and YENEEA. CDR3 size: 13 residues.

The chain employs TRBV6-1 and TRBJ1-2; 9 bases map to TRBD1. This CDR3 is 14 amino acids long. After removal of 0 bases from V and 4 bases from J, the junction contained 0 bases not matched to a gene. Germline loops: CDR1 MNHNS, CDR2 SASEGT. Here the CDR3 DNA reads TGTGCCAGCAGTGAAGCGGGACAGGGCTATGGCTACACCTTC. Protein product: CASSEAGQGYGYTF.